This passage covers 16 T cell receptor beta chains from one sample sequenced in a study of blood T cell repertoires in COVID-19. TCRdb keeps only in-frame clones here, not all; method: immunoSEQ multiplex PCR. The sample shows 150,000 to 200,000 clones, 70% to 90% of them seen only once. Sequencing was carried out using PBMCs or T cells enriched from blood (not recorded which). These receptors originate from a woman aged 18-29 years who had recovered from COVID-19.

This clone has a single count. V gene TRBV5-4 combines with J gene TRBJ1-2; the D gene is possibly TRBD1 (6 bases). Germline V gene sequence: CDR1 SGHNT, CDR2 YYREEE (reference sequence). There are 16 residues in the CDR3. V was trimmed by 3 bases and J by 8 bases, leaving 23 bases between them. The CDR3 region has the DNA TGTGCCAGCAGCTCCCGCGTTGGGGAAGGGGGTGACGGCTACACCTTC. Residues: CASSSRVGEGGDGYTF.

V is TRBV19 and J is TRBJ2-2, with a possible D match to TRBD2 (6 bases). Trimming shortened V by 3 bases and J by 5 bases, and 7 bases separated the two germline ends. This CDR3 spans 13 amino acids. The V gene's germline CDR1 is LNHDA and CDR2 SQIVND (reference sequence). The CDR3 DNA follows: TGTGCCAGTAGTATCCGGGGGACCGGGGAGCTGTTTTTT. This translates into CASSIRGTGELFF.

The chain is built from TRBV25-1 and TRBJ1-5; a possible D gene is TRBD1 (6 bases). The V end was cut by 4 bases, the J end by 4 bases, with 11 bases between. The CDR3 contains 14 residues. The germline V gene encodes CDR1 MGHDK and CDR2 SYGVNS. CDR3: CASSGGGTNQPQHF. In DNA, the CDR3 is TGTGCCAGCAGTGGGGGGGGGACAAATCAGCCCCAGCATTTT.

The chain uses TRBV6-2 or TRBV6-3 and TRBJ2-1, with 8 bases matching TRBD2. The CDR3 has 15 residues. V dropped 4 bases and J dropped 5; count of bases not matched to a gene: 7. Germline V CDR1 and CDR2: MNHEY, SVGEGT. In nucleotides, the CDR3 is TGTGCCAGCAGTTCCAGCGGGAGCGTTCACAATGAGCAGTTCTTC. This codes for CASSSSGSVHNEQFF.

The chain uses TRBV7-8 and TRBJ1-1; D remains unclear. The CDR3 extends over 15 amino acids. CDR1 and CDR2 from the germline V gene are SGHVS and FQNEAQ. V lost 6 bases and J lost 0, with 14 bases in between. CDR3 protein: CASRGGRSMNTEAFF. In DNA form, the CDR3 reads TGTGCCAGCAGGGGAGGACGGAGCATGAACACTGAAGCTTTCTTT.

The genes are TRBV14 and TRBJ2-7, with TRBD2 matching 11 bases. From germline, CDR1 is SGHDN and CDR2 FVKESK. The CDR3 sequence is 17 residues long. V dropped 0 bases and J dropped 9; count of bases not matched to a gene: 13. For the CDR3, the DNA is TGTGCCAGCAGCCAAGATGGAACTAGCGGGAGAGCCCTTAGGCAGTACTTC. Its protein is CASSQDGTSGRALRQYF. The whole variable domain, remainder taken from reference TRBV14 and TRBJ2-7, is EAGVTQFPSHSVIEKGQTVTLRCDPISGHDNLYWYRRVMGKEIKFLLHFVKESKQDESGMPNNRFLAERTGGTYSTLKVQPAELEDSGVYFCASSQDGTSGRALRQYFGPGTRLTVT.

This chain uses TRBV5-4 with TRBJ2-2; 9 bases agree with TRBD2. Germline loops: CDR1 SGHNT, CDR2 YYREEE (reference sequence). CDR3 length equals 17 residues. After removal of 0 bases from V and 6 bases from J, the junction contained 9 bases not matched to a gene. CDR3 residues: CASSLVGGLARSGELFF. CDR3 nucleotides: TGTGCCAGCAGCTTGGTCGGGGGACTAGCCAGGTCCGGGGAGCTGTTTTTT.

The chain joins TRBV5-1 to TRBJ2-6, with D perhaps matching TRBD2 (5 bases). CDR1 SGHRS and CDR2 YFSETQ come from the germline V gene. The CDR3 length is 17 residues. V dropped 3 bases and J dropped 4 bases, with 17 bases sitting between them. CDR3 in amino acids: CASSSTYGDLGANVLTF. The CDR3, as DNA: TGCGCCAGCAGCTCGACTTACGGGGATTTGGGGGCCAACGTCCTGACTTTC. Based on the CDR3 plus reference TRBV5-1 and TRBJ2-6, the full variable domain is KAGVTQTPRYLIKTRGQQVTLSCSPISGHRSVSWYQQTPGQGLQFLFEYFSETQRNKGNFPGRFSGRQFSNSRSEMNVSTLELGDSALYLCASSSTYGDLGANVLTFGAGSRLTVL.

This chain connects TRBV28 to TRBJ2-5; 10 nucleotides agree with TRBD2. V was clipped by 1 base and J by 2 bases; unmatched bases: 7. CDR3 length: 17 amino acids. Germline V CDR1 and CDR2: MDHEN, SYDVKM. CDR3 in amino acids: CASSLSRASGGQETQYF. The CDR3 DNA reads as TGTGCCAGCAGTTTATCGCGCGCTAGCGGGGGACAAGAGACCCAGTACTTC. The complete variable domain, with remaining parts taken from reference TRBV28 and TRBJ2-5, reads DVKVTQSSRYLVKRTGEKVFLECVQDMDHENMFWYRQDPGLGLRLIYFSYDVKMKEKGDIPEGYSVSREKKERFSLILESASTNQTSMYLCASSLSRASGGQETQYFGPGTRLLVL.

The chain couples TRBV28 to TRBJ1-2; 7 bases fit TRBD1. V gave up 2 bases and J gave up 4 bases; unmatched junction bases: 4. The V gene's germline CDR1 is MDHEN and CDR2 SYDVKM. This CDR3 is built from 14 residues. The chain's CDR3 is CASSLGGQIYGYTF. The CDR3 nucleotides read TGTGCCAGCAGTTTAGGGGGACAGATCTATGGCTACACCTTC.

This chain joins TRBV9 and TRBJ2-1; a possible D gene is TRBD1 (5 bases). V was clipped by 0 bases and J by 7 bases, with 17 bases between them. The CDR3 runs 16 residues. In germline, CDR1 is SGDLS, CDR2 YYNGEE. The CDR3 DNA sequence: TGTGCCAGCAGCGTAGAATTCGACAGATTCCCAAATGAGCAGTTCTTC. Encoded protein: CASSVEFDRFPNEQFF.

The chain joins TRBV14 to TRBJ2-1; perhaps TRBD2 as D (6 bases). Trimming stripped 5 bases from V and 0 bases from J, with 14 bases between. CDR3 size: 16 residues. Germline-derived CDR1 and CDR2 are SGHDN and FVKESK. The CDR3 DNA sequence: TGTGCCAGCAGCACCCGACGGGGGAGCTCCTACAATGAGCAGTTCTTC. It yields the protein CASSTRRGSSYNEQFF. Using reference TRBV14 and TRBJ2-1 for the parts outside the CDR3, the full variable domain is EAGVTQFPSHSVIEKGQTVTLRCDPISGHDNLYWYRRVMGKEIKFLLHFVKESKQDESGMPNNRFLAERTGGTYSTLKVQPAELEDSGVYFCASSTRRGSSYNEQFFGPGTRLTVL.

This clone was seen a handful of times. This chain links TRBV4-2 with TRBJ1-2; 9 bases are a match to TRBD1. The V gene end was trimmed by 0 bases and the J gene end by 2 bases; junction bases not matched to a gene: 1. The CDR3 sequence is 15 residues long. The germline gives CDR1 LGHNA, CDR2 YNFKEQ. This CDR3 reads CASSQEGTGNYGYTF. CDR3 coding DNA: TGTGCCAGCAGCCAAGAGGGGACAGGGAACTATGGCTACACCTTC.

The V call is TRBV3-1 (or the pseudogene TRBV3-2), the J call TRBJ2-2; 8 bases line up with TRBD1. This CDR3 region has 15 residues. The germline CDR1 and CDR2 sequences are LGHDT and YNNKEL (reference sequence). The V segment lost 6 bases and the J segment 5 bases; nucleotides outside the gene matches: 8. DNA for the CDR3: TGTGCCAGCAGGTGGACAGGGTCTTTAACCGGGGAGCTGTTTTTT. This encodes CASRWTGSLTGELFF.

The chain is built from TRBV2 and TRBJ1-1; 10 bases are a match to TRBD1. The junction had 4 bases not matched to a gene; V was cut back by 8 bases and J by 4 bases. CDR1 is SNHLY, CDR2 FYNNEI, per germline. The CDR3 has 13 residues. The CDR3 nucleotides are TGTGCCAGCGGACAGGGGGAGGGCACTGAAGCTTTCTTT. Residues: CASGQGEGTEAFF.

The gene calls are TRBV28 and TRBJ1-1; D is uncertain. Germline V gives CDR1 MDHEN, CDR2 SYDVKM. The CDR3 is 13 residues long. Trimming took 6 bases from V and 0 from J, leaving 8 bases between them. The CDR3 DNA sequence: TGTGCCAGCAGCGCGGGCCTGAACACTGAAGCTTTCTTT. Amino acids: CASSAGLNTEAFF. Looking up the rest from reference TRBV28 and TRBJ1-1 gives the full variable domain: DVKVTQSSRYLVKRTGEKVFLECVQDMDHENMFWYRQDPGLGLRLIYFSYDVKMKEKGDIPEGYSVSREKKERFSLILESASTNQTSMYLCASSAGLNTEAFFGQGTRLTVV.